Listed here are 16 T cell receptor beta chains from one sample, sequenced in a study of Graves' ophthalmopathy and Graves' hyperthyroidism. The sequenced template was RNA, covering the TCR beta CDR3 region. HTBI-primed first-round RT-PCR preceded second-round multiplex PCR. In TCRdb, the multiplex PCR reads were re-called with MiXCR into one record per CDR3 protein. The table records under 250,000 distinct CDR3 sequences, 29% of them present only once. Sequencing was done on a sample of peripheral blood. The receptors originated from a man aged 45-60 years with Graves' ophthalmopathy.

This clonotype was seen many times. V usage is TRBV5-1 and J usage is TRBJ2-4, with D perhaps TRBD2 (6 bases). This CDR3 is 14 amino acids long. V shed 9 bases and J shed 0 bases, with 13 bases lying between them. Germline assignment: CDR1 SGHRS and CDR2 YFSETQ. Here the CDR3 reads CATSPGEAKNIQYF. Here the CDR3 DNA reads TGCGCCACGTCTCCGGGGGAAGCCAAAAACATTCAGTACTTC.

This clonotype has a count of ten or more. The gene calls are TRBV2 and TRBJ2-2; D is uncertain. Trimming removed 5 bases at V and 4 bases at J, with 11 bases between. The germline V gene has CDR1 SNHLY and CDR2 FYNNEI. The CDR3 extends over 14 amino acids. The CDR3 DNA reads TGTGCCAGCAGTAAAACATCCTCCACCGGGGAGCTGTTTTTT. It yields the protein CASSKTSSTGELFF. The full variable domain, with the rest looked up from reference TRBV2 and TRBJ2-2, is EPEVTQTPSHQVTQMGQEVILRCVPISNHLYFYWYRQILGQKVEFLVSFYNNEISEKSEIFDDQFSVERPDGSNFTLKIRSTKLEDSAMYFCASSKTSSTGELFFGEGSRLTVL.

At least ten counts were recorded for this clonotype. V gene TRBV28 combines with J gene TRBJ2-7, with 9 bases that match TRBD2. Germline CDR1 MDHEN, CDR2 SYDVKM. V shed 7 bases and J 2 bases; nucleotides not matched to a gene: 15. This CDR3 comprises 17 residues. The CDR3 here is CASIAAAGGLTPYEQYF. CDR3 DNA: TGTGCCAGCATCGCTGCGGCGGGAGGGCTGACACCCTACGAGCAGTACTTC. Using reference TRBV28 and TRBJ2-7 for the parts outside the CDR3, the full variable domain is DVKVTQSSRYLVKRTGEKVFLECVQDMDHENMFWYRQDPGLGLRLIYFSYDVKMKEKGDIPEGYSVSREKKERFSLILESASTNQTSMYLCASIAAAGGLTPYEQYFGPGTRLTVT.

In this sample, this clonotype turned up many times. The rearrangement joins TRBV4-1 to TRBJ2-7; 10 nucleotides align to TRBD2. From germline, CDR1 is MGHRA and CDR2 YSYEKL. Trimming at V came to 2 bases and at J to 4 bases, leaving 11 bases not matched to a gene. CDR3 length equals 17 residues. The CDR3 spells CASSQIKHLAGVYEQYF. The CDR3 DNA reads TGCGCCAGCAGCCAAATTAAACACCTAGCGGGGGTATACGAGCAGTACTTC.

There are many counts of this clonotype. A read error is possible here, since a much larger clone lies one base away. The rearrangement joins TRBV10-1 to TRBJ1-2, with a tentative D call TRBD1 (6 bases). Germline-derived CDR1 and CDR2 are WNHNN and SYGVQD (reference sequence). The CDR3 has 13 residues. Trimming took 5 bases from V and 3 from J, leaving 10 bases between them. As DNA, the CDR3 is TGCGCCAGCAGTCCAGACAGGTACTATGGCTACACCTTC. This translates into CASSPDRYYGYTF.

This clonotype was seen repeatedly, ten times or more. The chain links TRBV6-5 to TRBJ2-6; unclear D gene. CDR1 and CDR2 (germline): MNHEY, SVGAGI. CDR3 length: 16 amino acids. With 7 bases removed from V and 0 bases from J, the gap between germline ends came to 13 bases. In nucleotides, the CDR3 is TGTGCCAGCACCCCGGGCCCGGGCTCTGGGGCCAACGTCCTGACTTTC. It specifies CASTPGPGSGANVLTF.

This clonotype was recorded at least ten times. This chain links TRBV6-1 with TRBJ2-5, with D unclear. The CDR3 runs to 12 residues. The V end lost 7 bases, the J end lost 2 bases, and 8 bases lay between the germline ends. CDR1 is MNHNS and CDR2 is SASEGT in the germline V gene. The CDR3 loop reads CASTTRQETQYF. The CDR3 DNA is TGTGCCAGCACGACCCGTCAAGAGACCCAGTACTTC.

The rearrangement uses TRBV24-1 and TRBJ2-3, with 12 bases aligning to TRBD2. Germline CDR1 KGHDR, CDR2 SFDVKD. Trimming at V came to 1 base and at J to 4 bases, leaving 8 bases not matched to a gene. The CDR3 runs to 18 residues. CDR3 in DNA: TGTGCCACCAGTGATTTCCCGACTAGCGGGAGCATGCCAGATACGCAGTATTTT. Its translation: CATSDFPTSGSMPDTQYF.

This clonotype was observed at least ten times. This chain uses TRBV2 with TRBJ2-7, with D possibly matching TRBD2 (5 bases). Germline-derived CDR1 and CDR2 are SNHLY and FYNNEI. There are 12 residues in the CDR3. V was shortened by 5 bases and J by 6 bases, with 11 bases between the two germline ends. This CDR3 reads CASSLRDGEQYF. Written as DNA, the CDR3 is TGTGCCAGCAGTTTGAGGGATGGCGAGCAGTACTTC.

There are a few counts of this clonotype. J is TRBJ1-1 and V is TRBV20-1; 7 bases fit TRBD1. Per germline, CDR1 DFQATT and CDR2 SNEGSKA (reference sequence). This CDR3 spans 14 amino acids. Trimming removed 5 bases from V and 1 base from J; junction bases left unmatched: 7. Here the CDR3 DNA reads TGCAGTGCTGGAGGGGACAGAAAGAACACTGAAGCTTTCTTT. Protein: CSAGGDRKNTEAFF.

This clonotype was observed at least ten times. The rearrangement uses TRBV7-6 and TRBJ2-7; D is unresolved. The ends were cut back, 0 bases at V and 2 bases at J, with 5 bases in the middle. Germline loops: CDR1 SGHVS, CDR2 FNYEAQ. This CDR3 spans 13 amino acids. The CDR3 reads CASSLATAYEQYF. CDR3 DNA sequence: TGTGCCAGCAGCTTAGCGACGGCCTACGAGCAGTACTTC.

Many counts were recorded for this clonotype. V is TRBV29-1 and J is TRBJ2-5, with no clear D. This CDR3 has 12 residues. The germline CDR1 and CDR2 sequences are SQVTM and ANQGSEA. V lost 3 bases and J 6 bases, leaving 11 bases between the germline ends. In DNA form, the CDR3 reads TGCAGCGTTGACCGTCAAGGCAAGACCCAGTACTTC. As protein: CSVDRQGKTQYF.

A note on this clonotype: The junction departs from the called germline gene at one end, perhaps through a read error. J is TRBJ2-5 and V is TRBV11-2; 11 bases line up with TRBD2. CDR1 is SGHAT, CDR2 FQNNGV, per germline. The CDR3 runs 14 residues. Here the CDR3 DNA reads TGTGCCAGCACCTTACTAGCGGGAGAGGAGACCCAGTACTTC. Translated: CASTLLAGEETQYF.

The chain carries TRBV4-2 and TRBJ1-2; D is unresolved. The germline V gene encodes CDR1 LGHNA and CDR2 YNFKEQ. Trimming cost V 0 bases and J 2 bases, with 10 bases left between them. This CDR3 has 15 amino acids. In nucleotides, the CDR3 is TGTGCCAGCAGCCAAGAATGGGGAACGAACTATGGCTACACCTTC. This sequence encodes CASSQEWGTNYGYTF.

The chain couples TRBV28 to TRBJ1-1; TRBD1 matches 7 bases. CDR1 MDHEN and CDR2 SYDVKM come from the germline V gene. The CDR3 consists of 13 residues. Losses at the gene ends were 7 bases for V and 10 bases for J; bases not matched to a gene: 12. CDR3 bases: TGTGCCAGCAACCAAATCCGGGGACAGAGAGCTTTCTTT. This codes for CASNQIRGQRAFF.

The chain recombines TRBV6-5 with TRBJ1-5, with D uncertain. This CDR3 region has 13 residues. V shed 4 bases and J shed 5 bases, with 9 bases lying between them. Germline loops: CDR1 MNHEY, CDR2 SVGAGI. The CDR3 bases are TGTGCCAGCAGTTTAGCTCCGTATCAGCCCCAGCATTTT. Translation gives CASSLAPYQPQHF.